These 23 T cell receptor beta chains originate from one sample sequenced in a study of spatial heterogeneity in lung cancer (dated by TCRdb to between 2017 and 2020). What the study reported, not specific to this receptor: The tumor nonsynonymous mutation count correlated with the number of expanded intratumoral alpha and beta TCRs.

The library was obtained by 5' RACE. Data came from a NextSeq 500. TCRdb reanalyzed the raw reads on its own, using fastp at Q25 for trimming and MiXCR for clone calling, and kept in-frame beta chains. All rows with the same CDR3 protein become a single entry with the most common DNA and genes. The sample records 7,300 or so distinct CDR3 sequences, 14% to 15% of which are singletons. The top ten constitute roughly 10% of the sample. Their specific antigens are unknown. The time point label, as the study defines it: sample taken at primary tumor resection. The source was lung tumor tissue, collected at surgery. The receptors here all came from a female donor with early-stage non-small cell lung cancer.

This chain uses TRBV12-3 or TRBV12-4 with TRBJ2-2; 7 nucleotides agree with TRBD1. This CDR3 is built from 16 residues. The trim removed 4 bases at V and 3 bases at J, leaving 8 bases unmatched. The CDR3 region has the DNA TGTGCCAGCAGTTCCCCGGGGACAGACTACACCGGGGAGCTGTTTTTT. Protein: CASSSPGTDYTGELFF.

At least ten counts were recorded for this clonotype. This chain links TRBV5-6 with TRBJ2-7, with D perhaps TRBD1 (6 bases). The CDR3 sequence is 12 residues long. Germline V gene lookup returns CDR1 SGHDT and CDR2 YYEEEE. Between the trimmed V and J ends, which lost 4 bases and 7 bases, there was a span of 12 bases. Written as DNA, the CDR3 is TGTGCCAGCAGCCAACAGGGTATGGAGCAGTACTTC. Its protein is CASSQQGMEQYF.

This clonotype is medium-sized (0.01 to 0.1%) by share. The V call is TRBV2, the J call TRBJ2-5; D not resolved. Trimming pared 4 bases from V and 2 bases from J, leaving 14 bases between. The germline V gene has CDR1 SNHLY and CDR2 FYNNEI. This CDR3 comprises 15 residues. In DNA, the CDR3 is TGTGCCAGCAGTGTGGTGGGTCGATTACAAGAGACCCAGTACTTC. Its translation: CASSVVGRLQETQYF.

This clonotype has a count of ten or more. This chain links TRBV7-9 with TRBJ2-5; TRBD2 aligns across 9 bases. The CDR3 sequence is 15 residues long. V gave up 6 bases and J gave up 4 bases; unmatched junction bases: 9. Germline V lookup: CDR1 SEHNR, CDR2 FQNEAQ (reference sequence). The CDR3 DNA reads TGTGCCAGCAGGTCGCGGGGGGGCTCGCGAGAGACCCAGTACTTC. It specifies CASRSRGGSRETQYF.

Many counts were recorded for this clonotype. The gene calls are TRBV20-1 and TRBJ1-1; weak D call: TRBD1 (6 bases). Deletions cut 8 bases from V and 1 base from J, with 14 bases between. The CDR3 covers 13 residues. Germline CDR1 is DFQATT and CDR2 is SNEGSKA (reference sequence). Here the CDR3 reads CSPQGPGNTEAFF. CDR3 in DNA: TGCAGTCCTCAGGGGCCGGGGAACACTGAAGCTTTCTTT.

This clonotype has at least ten counts. V and J are TRBV20-1 and TRBJ2-1, with D unclear. Trimming left V 3 bases short and J 7 bases short, with 10 bases between. The CDR3 has 12 residues. Germline CDR1 reads DFQATT; CDR2 reads SNEGSKA (reference sequence). The CDR3 sequence: CSASSPFNEQFF. Here the CDR3 DNA reads TGCAGTGCTAGTTCGCCTTTTAATGAGCAGTTCTTC.

This clonotype was seen many times. V gene TRBV5-6 combines with J gene TRBJ1-6; 7 bases agree with TRBD1. Germline V gene data show CDR1 as SGHDT and CDR2 as YYEEEE. The CDR3 totals 14 residues. V lost 2 bases and J lost 7; bases outside the gene matches: 3. CDR3 coding DNA: TGTGCCAGCAGCTTTCAGGGGGGAAATTCACCCCTCCACTTT. Its translation: CASSFQGGNSPLHF.

This clonotype ranks as medium-sized. The chain is built from TRBV20-1 and TRBJ1-2; TRBD1 aligns across 7 bases. V lost 4 bases to trimming and J lost 2 bases; unmatched junction nucleotides: 13. CDR3 length: 16 amino acids. CDR1 DFQATT and CDR2 SNEGSKA come from the germline V gene (reference sequence). The CDR3 is CSAIPDRRTKNYGYTF. The DNA of the CDR3 is TGCAGTGCTATTCCGGACAGGAGAACTAAGAACTATGGCTACACCTTC.

This clonotype qualifies as medium-sized. The V gene is TRBV4-1, the J gene TRBJ2-3; the D gene could be TRBD1 or TRBD2 (5 bases each). The CDR3 contains 16 residues. The germline V and J ends were trimmed by 3 bases and 0 bases, with 13 bases remaining between them. Germline values: CDR1 MGHRA, CDR2 YSYEKL. Written as DNA, the CDR3 is TGCGCCAGCAGCCACCAAGGGGACCCTAGCACAGATACGCAGTATTTT. Its translation is CASSHQGDPSTDTQYF.

CDR3 region: CASSSQGLAKNIQYF. The CDR3 DNA sequence: TGTGCCAGCAGTTCCCAGGGCTTAGCCAAAAACATTCAGTACTTC. V gene TRBV2 combines with J gene TRBJ2-4; perhaps TRBD1 as D (5 bases). The CDR3 runs to 15 residues. V lost 5 bases, J lost 0 bases, and 11 bases lay in between. CDR1 and CDR2 from the germline V gene are SNHLY and FYNNEI.

In this sample, this clonotype is medium-sized (0.01 to 0.1%). The CDR3 reads CASGRGRTEAFF. The CDR3, as DNA: TGTGCCAGCGGCCGGGGGAGGACTGAAGCTTTCTTT. The V and J genes are TRBV6-1 and TRBJ1-1; D might be TRBD1 (5 bases). From germline, CDR1 is MNHNS and CDR2 SASEGT. The CDR3 covers 12 residues. V was pared by 8 bases and J by 5 bases, with 12 bases between.

This clonotype was picked up many times. The gene calls are TRBV7-9 and TRBJ2-3, with 8 bases that match TRBD2. J gave up 1 base and V 6 bases, and 12 bases lay outside the gene matches. CDR3 length: 17 amino acids. Per germline, CDR1 SEHNR and CDR2 FQNEAQ (reference sequence). The CDR3 spells CASRAGTRGARTDTQYF. As DNA, the CDR3 is TGTGCCAGCAGAGCCGGGACTAGGGGGGCTCGCACAGATACGCAGTATTTT.

This clonotype is judged medium-sized (0.01 to 0.1%). This chain connects TRBV12-3 or TRBV12-4 to TRBJ2-3, with no clear D. Trimming pared 4 bases from V and 2 bases from J, leaving 4 bases between. The CDR3 extends over 12 amino acids. DNA of the CDR3: TGTGCCAGCAGTTCTGACACAGATACGCAGTATTTT. Amino acid sequence: CASSSDTDTQYF.

By share of the sample, this clonotype is medium-sized. The rearrangement uses TRBV7-6 and TRBJ1-2, with 7 bases matching TRBD1. The CDR3 contains 17 residues. The germline V gene has CDR1 SGHVS and CDR2 FNYEAQ. V shed 5 bases, J shed 1 base, and the junction held 13 bases outside the gene matches. The CDR3 region is CASSQHVGGVGNYGYTF. The CDR3 DNA sequence: TGTGCCAGCAGCCAACACGTAGGGGGCGTGGGTAACTATGGCTACACCTTC.

This clonotype has a count of ten or more. V gene TRBV7-9 combines with J gene TRBJ2-2; D is undetermined. CDR1 SEHNR and CDR2 FQNEAQ come from the germline V gene (reference sequence). Trimming cost V 11 bases and J 0 bases, with 13 bases left between them. This CDR3 spans 14 amino acids. The CDR3 here is CAGLRGSNTGELFF. The CDR3 nucleotides are TGTGCCGGATTAAGAGGCTCGAACACCGGGGAGCTGTTTTTT.

The table lists this clonotype with many counts. V usage is TRBV18 and J usage is TRBJ1-4; 8 bases fit TRBD1. Unmatched junction bases numbered 6, after V lost 0 bases and J lost 6 bases. Germline CDR1 KGHSH, CDR2 LQKENI. The CDR3 contains 16 residues. Here the CDR3 reads CASSPPRDRRDEKLFF. The CDR3, as DNA: TGTGCCAGCTCACCACCTAGGGACAGGAGGGATGAAAAACTGTTTTTT.

Ten or more counts support this clonotype. The V and J genes are TRBV7-9 and TRBJ1-2; 7 nucleotides line up with TRBD1. Germline CDR1 SEHNR, CDR2 FQNEAQ (reference sequence). Trimming at V came to 1 base and at J to 5 bases, leaving 10 bases not matched to a gene. This CDR3 has 16 residues. This CDR3 reads CASSLVGTAMGYGYTF. In DNA, the CDR3 is TGTGCCAGCAGCTTAGTGGGGACAGCAATGGGATATGGCTACACCTTC.

This clonotype was observed at least ten times. V usage is TRBV6-2 or TRBV6-3 and J usage is TRBJ1-1; 7 nucleotides agree with TRBD1. The germline CDR1 and CDR2 sequences are MNHEY and SVGEGT. There are 12 residues in the CDR3. Trimming cost V 4 bases and J 10 bases; bases outside gene matches: 6. CDR3 protein: CASSWDRDRAFF. The CDR3 bases are TGTGCCAGCAGTTGGGACAGAGATAGAGCTTTCTTT.

This clonotype was recorded many times. The chain couples TRBV6-5 to TRBJ1-2, with 7 nucleotides matching TRBD1. Germline-derived CDR1 and CDR2 are MNHEY and SVGAGI. This CDR3 comprises 12 residues. With 6 bases clipped from V and 8 bases from J, the junction kept 6 bases outside the gene matches. In DNA form, the CDR3 reads TGTGCCAGCAGGAGGGGGCGCGGAGGCTACACCTTC. This gives the protein CASRRGRGGYTF.

This clonotype was observed at least ten times. The CDR3 region has the DNA TGTGCCAGCAGCTCGGGTAGGGTGGTGGGCACAGATACGCAGTATTTT. The encoded protein is CASSSGRVVGTDTQYF. The chain is built from TRBV28 and TRBJ2-3; D remains unclear. Trimming took off 6 bases at V and 1 base at J, with 17 bases between the two ends. CDR1 is MDHEN, CDR2 SYDVKM, per germline. This CDR3 has 16 amino acids.

This clonotype has just one count. The chain couples TRBV10-2 to TRBJ1-6; weak D call: TRBD1 (6 bases). The CDR3 is made up of 13 amino acids. V was trimmed by 7 bases and J by 5 bases, leaving 9 bases between them. Germline V gene sequence: CDR1 WSHSY, CDR2 SAAADI. DNA of the CDR3: TGCGCCAGCAACCCAGGGGATAATTCACCCCTCCACTTT. Translating gives CASNPGDNSPLHF.

This clonotype was counted many times. This chain uses TRBV6-6 with TRBJ1-6; the D is unclear. Germline V gene lookup returns CDR1 MNHNY and CDR2 SVGAGI (reference sequence). The CDR3 covers 13 residues. Deletions cut 9 bases from V and 8 bases from J, with 14 bases between. The CDR3 bases are TGTGCCAGTTCAGGCTACGGGGATTCACCCCTCCACTTT. This encodes CASSGYGDSPLHF.

Relative to its sample, this clonotype is medium-sized. The chain employs TRBV7-9 and TRBJ1-4; maybe TRBD1 (5 bases). The length of the CDR3 is 13 residues. V was cut by 4 bases and J by 7 bases, with 10 bases left in between. From germline, CDR1 is SEHNR and CDR2 FQNEAQ (reference sequence). The CDR3 DNA reads TGTGCCAGCAGCTCAGGGTTGAGTGAAAAACTGTTTTTT. Translating it yields CASSSGLSEKLFF.